These 17 T cell receptor beta chains share one sample of origin, sequenced in a study of T cells in Graves' hyperthyroidism and ophthalmopathy. RNA transcripts yielded amplified TCR beta CDR3 regions. The HTBI set primed first-round TCR CDR3 RT-PCR. TCRdb re-analysed the multiplex PCR reads in MiXCR, keeping a single row per CDR3 protein. This table holds around 300,000 distinct CDR3 sequences, over 20% found once. Sequencing input: blood. These TCRs come from a young man with Graves' ophthalmopathy.

This clonotype was detected only a few times. This sequence joins TRBV28 and TRBJ1-1, with D possibly TRBD1 on 5 matching bases. This CDR3 spans 15 amino acids. Germline V gene lookup returns CDR1 MDHEN and CDR2 SYDVKM. Deletions cut 3 bases from V and 3 bases from J, with 14 bases between. The CDR3 DNA is TGTGCCAGCAGTTTGAGGAGGGGCGGGGACACTGAAGCTTTCTTT. This codes for CASSLRRGGDTEAFF.

CDR3 sequence reads: CSAEGGANYGYTF. CDR3 coding DNA: TGCAGTGCCGAGGGAGGGGCTAACTATGGCTACACCTTC. The gene calls are TRBV20-1 and TRBJ1-2; TRBD1 is a possible D gene (5 bases). Between the trimmed V and J ends, which lost 6 bases and 0 bases, there was a span of 11 bases. CDR1 and CDR2 from the germline V gene are DFQATT and SNEGSKA (reference sequence). The CDR3 has 13 amino acids.

The chain is built from TRBV6-1 and TRBJ1-5; D is possibly TRBD1 (5 bases). V was clipped by 6 bases and J by 4 bases, with 13 bases between them. CDR3 length: 14 amino acids. Germline CDR1 reads MNHNS; CDR2 reads SASEGT. In DNA, the CDR3 is TGTGCCAGCAGGAACAGGCAAGGTAATCAGCCCCAGCATTTT. Protein sequence: CASRNRQGNQPQHF.

This clonotype was observed a few times. The V gene is TRBV28, the J gene TRBJ1-6, with D hard to call. The CDR3 spans 12 residues. CDR1 and CDR2 from the germline V gene are MDHEN and SYDVKM. Trimming pared 6 bases from V and 10 bases from J, leaving 10 bases between. The CDR3 DNA reads as TGTGCCAGCAGCCCGGCCGAGTCACCCCTCCACTTT. Residues: CASSPAESPLHF.

There are a few counts of this clonotype. The chain uses TRBV12-3 or TRBV12-4 and TRBJ2-7; 11 nucleotides align to TRBD2. The J segment lost 4 bases and the V segment lost 8 bases, leaving 16 bases of the junction unmatched. CDR3 length: 17 residues. The CDR3 DNA follows: TGTGCCAGCTTAAAAGGGGGACTAGCGGCCTCTGGATACGAGCAGTACTTC. Protein sequence: CASLKGGLAASGYEQYF.

The rearrangement links TRBV2 to TRBJ2-6, with D maybe TRBD1 (5 bases). Germline assignment: CDR1 SNHLY and CDR2 FYNNEI. Deletions cut 8 bases from V and 0 bases from J, with 14 bases between. The CDR3 consists of 16 residues. CDR3 residues: CASVPGARSGANVLTF. The CDR3 DNA reads as TGTGCCAGCGTCCCTGGGGCCCGCTCTGGGGCCAACGTCCTGACTTTC.

This clonotype was counted many times. CDR3 coding DNA: TGTGCCAGCAGTGAAGACAGGGTCGGTCAGCCCCAGCATTTT. Translation: CASSEDRVGQPQHF. V is TRBV2 and J is TRBJ1-5, with D maybe TRBD1 (6 bases). Germline V gives CDR1 SNHLY, CDR2 FYNNEI. The V gene lost 1 base and the J gene lost 6 bases, with 10 bases spanning the gap. This CDR3 is 14 amino acids long.

This clonotype has a handful of counts. The chain has TRBV20-1 and TRBJ2-5; no firm D call. Looked up from germline, CDR1 is DFQATT and CDR2 is SNEGSKA (reference sequence). This CDR3 region has 12 residues. V shed 7 bases and J shed 2 bases, with 11 bases lying between them. This CDR3 is CSVPWRQETQYF. DNA for the CDR3: TGCAGTGTCCCCTGGCGGCAAGAGACCCAGTACTTC.

This chain uses TRBV30 with TRBJ1-2; D might be TRBD1 (5 bases). CDR1 and CDR2 (germline): GTSNPN, SVGIG (reference sequence). The CDR3 runs to 12 residues. Between the trimmed V and J ends, which lost 4 bases and 8 bases, there was a span of 14 bases. CDR3 amino acids: CAWKWQEGGYTF. CDR3 nucleotides: TGTGCCTGGAAGTGGCAAGAGGGGGGCTACACCTTC.

This chain joins TRBV20-1 and TRBJ1-6, with D tentatively TRBD1 (6 bases). Looked up from germline, CDR1 is DFQATT and CDR2 is SNEGSKA (reference sequence). V lost 0 bases and J 6 bases, leaving 12 bases between the germline ends. There are 15 residues in the CDR3. As DNA, the CDR3 is TGCAGTGCTAGAGACACAGGGACGACTAATTCACCCCTCCACTTT. It yields the protein CSARDTGTTNSPLHF.

This clonotype has at least ten counts. This sequence joins TRBV6-5 and TRBJ1-1; D unresolved. The CDR3 length is 13 residues. V was pared by 0 bases and J by 2 bases, with 4 bases between. Germline CDR1 reads MNHEY; CDR2 reads SVGAGI. The CDR3 DNA reads TGTGCCAGCAGTTACTCCTCTAACACTGAAGCTTTCTTT. Translating it yields CASSYSSNTEAFF.

The table lists this clonotype with a few counts. The gene calls are TRBV28 and TRBJ1-1; D not certain. V lost 7 bases and J 6 bases, leaving 9 bases between the germline ends. Looked up from germline, CDR1 is MDHEN and CDR2 is SYDVKM. The CDR3 totals 11 residues. CDR3 DNA sequence: TGTGCCAGCACCGGACGCGCTGAAGCTTTCTTT. It specifies CASTGRAEAFF.

This clonotype was seen a few times. The chain combines TRBV7-9 with TRBJ2-7; the D gene is possibly TRBD2 (6 bases). The CDR3 spans 15 residues. Trimming stripped 6 bases from V and 6 bases from J, with 21 bases between. Germline V gene lookup returns CDR1 SEHNR and CDR2 FQNEAQ (reference sequence). CDR3 nucleotides: TGTGCCAGCAGACCGACCGGGACTTCTAATTCCGAGCAGTACTTC. It yields the protein CASRPTGTSNSEQYF.

On this clonotype itself: The CDR3 does not end in the conserved phenylalanine or tryptophan, so this is likely a read error. This chain connects TRBV20-1 to TRBJ1-2; 8 nucleotides agree with TRBD1. The germline CDR1 and CDR2 sequences are DFQATT and SNEGSKA (reference sequence). The junction had 4 bases not matched to a gene; V was cut back by 0 bases and J by 1 base. The CDR3 runs to 15 residues. The CDR3 spells CSARDPGQGNYGYTL. The CDR3 DNA reads as TGCAGTGCTAGAGATCCCGGACAGGGTAACTATGGCTACACCCTC.

This clonotype was seen only a few times. The chain combines TRBV15 with TRBJ2-5; D unresolved. Trimming stripped 5 bases from V and 1 base from J, with 8 bases between. Germline V gene data show CDR1 as LNHNV and CDR2 as YYDKDF (reference sequence). The CDR3 length is 13 residues. CDR3: CATSVEPQETQYF. In DNA, the CDR3 is TGTGCCACCAGCGTAGAGCCCCAAGAGACCCAGTACTTC.

V and J are TRBV28 and TRBJ1-6; the D gene is possibly TRBD1 (5 bases). With 5 bases removed from V and 14 bases from J, the gap between germline ends came to 16 bases. The CDR3 is 13 amino acids. From germline, CDR1 is MDHEN and CDR2 SYDVKM. The CDR3 DNA follows: TGTGCCAGCAGTCCCCAGGGCCTAGGGGCCCTCCACTTT. Residues: CASSPQGLGALHF. The variable domain in full, with the rest retrieved from reference TRBV28 and TRBJ1-6, is DVKVTQSSRYLVKRTGEKVFLECVQDMDHENMFWYRQDPGLGLRLIYFSYDVKMKEKGDIPEGYSVSREKKERFSLILESASTNQTSMYLCASSPQGLGALHFGNGTRLTVT.

This clonotype was seen only a few times. The chain is built from TRBV7-8 and TRBJ2-3; 8 bases map to TRBD1. Germline lookup yields CDR1 SGHVS and CDR2 FQNEAQ. The CDR3 is 14 residues long. V trimming: 5 bases; J trimming: 4 bases; junction bases outside the gene matches: 5. The CDR3 protein is CASSRGQGSDTQYF. The CDR3, as DNA: TGTGCCAGCAGCCGCGGACAGGGTTCAGATACGCAGTATTTT.